This TCR beta chain stems from a study of blood T cell repertoires in COVID-19. Study background: T cells, B-cell-depleted T cells, or PBMCs provided the cDNA or gDNA that served as material.

Method: immunoSEQ multiplex PCR; TCRdb's copy keeps in-frame clones and lacks some. Of some 300,000 clones listed, around nine tenths are singletons. The participants were between roughly 18 and 89 years old and came from 24 US areas. This clone was picked up one time. Germline trimming cut 1 base from V and 8 bases from J; bases unmatched to any gene: 13. CDR1 is SGHNT, CDR2 YYREEE, per germline (reference sequence). CDR3 length: 17 residues. Input material: PBMCs or T cells enriched from blood (not recorded which). This rearrangement joins TRBV5-4 to TRBJ2-2, with 8 bases matching TRBD2. This sequence was found in a woman in her 30s who had been exposed to COVID-19. CDR3 nucleotides: TGTGCCAGCAGCTTGAAGTTAACGGGGGGGCCGACGGGGGAGCTGTTTTTT. This gives the protein CASSLKLTGGPTGELFF.